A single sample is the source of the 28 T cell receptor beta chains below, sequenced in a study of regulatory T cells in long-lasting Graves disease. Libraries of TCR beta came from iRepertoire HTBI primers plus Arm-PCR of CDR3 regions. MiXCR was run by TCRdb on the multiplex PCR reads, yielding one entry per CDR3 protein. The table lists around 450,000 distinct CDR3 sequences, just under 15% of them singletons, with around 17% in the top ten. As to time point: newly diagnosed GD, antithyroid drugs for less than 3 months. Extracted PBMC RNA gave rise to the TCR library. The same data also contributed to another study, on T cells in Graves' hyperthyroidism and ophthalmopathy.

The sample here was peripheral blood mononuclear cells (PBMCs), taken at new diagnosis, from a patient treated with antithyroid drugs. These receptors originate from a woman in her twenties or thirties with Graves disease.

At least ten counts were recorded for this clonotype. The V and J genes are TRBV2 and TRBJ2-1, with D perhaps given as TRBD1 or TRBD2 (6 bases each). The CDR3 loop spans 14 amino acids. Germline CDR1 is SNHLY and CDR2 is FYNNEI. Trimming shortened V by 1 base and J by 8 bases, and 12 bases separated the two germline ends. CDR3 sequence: CASSEEVRGDEQFF. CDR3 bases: TGTGCCAGCAGTGAAGAGGTTAGGGGGGATGAGCAGTTCTTC. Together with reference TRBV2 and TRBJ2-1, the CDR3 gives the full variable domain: EPEVTQTPSHQVTQMGQEVILRCVPISNHLYFYWYRQILGQKVEFLVSFYNNEISEKSEIFDDQFSVERPDGSNFTLKIRSTKLEDSAMYFCASSEEVRGDEQFFGPGTRLTVL.

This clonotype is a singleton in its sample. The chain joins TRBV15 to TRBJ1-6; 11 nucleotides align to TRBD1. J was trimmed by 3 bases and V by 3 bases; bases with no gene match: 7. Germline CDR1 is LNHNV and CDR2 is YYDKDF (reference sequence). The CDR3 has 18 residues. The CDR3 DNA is TGTGCCACCAGCAGTCTTCTCGGGACAGGGGGCTATAATTCACCCCTCCACTTT. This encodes CATSSLLGTGGYNSPLHF.

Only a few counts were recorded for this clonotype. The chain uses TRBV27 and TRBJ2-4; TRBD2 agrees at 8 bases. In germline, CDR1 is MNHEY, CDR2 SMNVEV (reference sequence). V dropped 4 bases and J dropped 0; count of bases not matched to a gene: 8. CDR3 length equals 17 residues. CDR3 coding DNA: TGTGCCAGCAGTTCCTGCAGCGGGAGCCTAGCCAAAAACATTCAGTACTTC. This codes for CASSSCSGSLAKNIQYF.

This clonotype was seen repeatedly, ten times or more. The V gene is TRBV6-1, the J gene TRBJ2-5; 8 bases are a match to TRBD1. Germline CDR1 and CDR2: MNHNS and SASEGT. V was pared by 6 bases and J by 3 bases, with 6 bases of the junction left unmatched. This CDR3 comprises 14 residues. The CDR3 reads CASSRTGYEETQYF. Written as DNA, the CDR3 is TGTGCCAGCAGCCGGACAGGGTACGAAGAGACCCAGTACTTC.

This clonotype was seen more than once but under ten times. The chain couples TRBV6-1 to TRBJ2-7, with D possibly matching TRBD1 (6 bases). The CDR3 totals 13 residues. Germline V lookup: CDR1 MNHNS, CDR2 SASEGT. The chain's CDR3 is CSSRPGTLYEQYF. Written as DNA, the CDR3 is TGTTCGAGCCGACCCGGGACACTTTACGAGCAGTACTTC.

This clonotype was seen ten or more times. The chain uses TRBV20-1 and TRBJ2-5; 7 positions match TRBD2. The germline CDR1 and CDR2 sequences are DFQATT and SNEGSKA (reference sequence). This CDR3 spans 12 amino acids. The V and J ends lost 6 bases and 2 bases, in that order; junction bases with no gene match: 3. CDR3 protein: CSASGGQETQYF. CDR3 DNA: TGCAGTGCCTCGGGAGGACAAGAGACCCAGTACTTC.

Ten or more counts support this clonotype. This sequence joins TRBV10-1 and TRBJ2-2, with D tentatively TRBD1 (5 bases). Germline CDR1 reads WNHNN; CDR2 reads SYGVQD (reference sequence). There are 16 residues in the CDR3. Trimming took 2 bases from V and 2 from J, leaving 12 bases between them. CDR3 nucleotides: TGCGCCAGCAGTGAGAGTCAGGGATTAAACACCGGGGAGCTGTTTTTT. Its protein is CASSESQGLNTGELFF.

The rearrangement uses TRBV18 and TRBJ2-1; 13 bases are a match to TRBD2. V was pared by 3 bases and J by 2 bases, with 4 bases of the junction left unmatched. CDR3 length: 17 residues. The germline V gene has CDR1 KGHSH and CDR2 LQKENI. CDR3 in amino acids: CASSPGLAGDAYNEQFF. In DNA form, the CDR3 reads TGTGCCAGCTCACCTGGACTAGCGGGAGACGCCTACAATGAGCAGTTCTTC. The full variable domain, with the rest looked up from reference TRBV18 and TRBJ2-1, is NAGVMQNPRHLVRRRGQEARLRCSPMKGHSHVYWYRQLPEEGLKFMVYLQKENIIDESGMPKERFSAEFPKEGPSILRIQQVVRGDSAAYFCASSPGLAGDAYNEQFFGPGTRLTVL.

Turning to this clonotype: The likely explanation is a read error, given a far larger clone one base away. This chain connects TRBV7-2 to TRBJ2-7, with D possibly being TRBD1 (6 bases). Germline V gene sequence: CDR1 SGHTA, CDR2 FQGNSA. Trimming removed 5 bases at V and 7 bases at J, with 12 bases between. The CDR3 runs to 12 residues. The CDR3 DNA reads TGTGCCAGCAGCGCCTCTAGGGGGGAGCAGTACTTC. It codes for CASSASRGEQYF. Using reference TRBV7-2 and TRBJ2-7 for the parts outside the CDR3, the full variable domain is GAGVSQSPSNKVTEKGKDVELRCDPISGHTALYWYRQSLGQGLEFLIYFQGNSAPDKSGLPSDRFSAERTGGSVSTLTIQRTQQEDSAVYLCASSASRGEQYFGPGTRLTVT.

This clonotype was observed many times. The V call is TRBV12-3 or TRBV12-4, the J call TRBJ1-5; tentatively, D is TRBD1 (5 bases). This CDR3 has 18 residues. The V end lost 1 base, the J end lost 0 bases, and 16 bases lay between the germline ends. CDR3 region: CASSLGDGQLYSNQPQHF. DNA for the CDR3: TGTGCCAGCAGTTTAGGGGACGGCCAACTTTATAGCAATCAGCCCCAGCATTTT.

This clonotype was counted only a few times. The CDR3 reads CASSVEGRLRFTEQFF. The CDR3 bases are TGTGCCAGCAGCGTAGAAGGACGACTAAGGTTCACTGAGCAGTTCTTC. This chain links TRBV9 with TRBJ2-1, with D tentatively TRBD2 (5 bases). V lost 0 bases to trimming and J lost 9 bases, with 19 bases between them. This CDR3 is built from 16 residues. Looked up from germline, CDR1 is SGDLS and CDR2 is YYNGEE.

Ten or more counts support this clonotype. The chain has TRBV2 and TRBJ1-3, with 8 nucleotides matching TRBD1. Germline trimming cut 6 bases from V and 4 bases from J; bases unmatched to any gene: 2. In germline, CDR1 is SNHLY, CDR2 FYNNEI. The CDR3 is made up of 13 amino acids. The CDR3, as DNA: TGTGCCAGCAGGCGGACAGGGGGAAACACCATATATTTT. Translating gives CASRRTGGNTIYF. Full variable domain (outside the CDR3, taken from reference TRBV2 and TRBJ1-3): EPEVTQTPSHQVTQMGQEVILRCVPISNHLYFYWYRQILGQKVEFLVSFYNNEISEKSEIFDDQFSVERPDGSNFTLKIRSTKLEDSAMYFCASRRTGGNTIYFGEGSWLTVV.

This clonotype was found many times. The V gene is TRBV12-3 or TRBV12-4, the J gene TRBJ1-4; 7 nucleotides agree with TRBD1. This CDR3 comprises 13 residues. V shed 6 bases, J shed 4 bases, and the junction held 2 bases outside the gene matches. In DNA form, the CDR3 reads TGTGCCAGCAGACGGGACAGTAATGAAAAACTGTTTTTT. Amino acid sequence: CASRRDSNEKLFF.

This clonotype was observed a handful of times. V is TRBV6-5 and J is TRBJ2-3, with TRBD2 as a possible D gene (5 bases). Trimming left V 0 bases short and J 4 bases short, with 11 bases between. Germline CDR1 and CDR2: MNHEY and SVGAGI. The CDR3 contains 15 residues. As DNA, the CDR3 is TGTGCCAGCAGTTACTCCGGCGGACTCCCAGATACGCAGTATTTT. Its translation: CASSYSGGLPDTQYF.

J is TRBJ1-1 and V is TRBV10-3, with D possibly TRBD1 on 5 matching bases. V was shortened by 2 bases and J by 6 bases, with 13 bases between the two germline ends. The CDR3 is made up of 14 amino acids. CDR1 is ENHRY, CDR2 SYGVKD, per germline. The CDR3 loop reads CAISEGGGVSEAFF. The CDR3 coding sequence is TGTGCCATCAGTGAGGGCGGAGGGGTATCTGAAGCTTTCTTT.

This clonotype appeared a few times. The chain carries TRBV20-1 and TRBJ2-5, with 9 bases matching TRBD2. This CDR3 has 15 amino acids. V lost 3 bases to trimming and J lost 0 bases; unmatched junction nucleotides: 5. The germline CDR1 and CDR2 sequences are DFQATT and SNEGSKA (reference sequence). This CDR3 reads CSASPIAGDQETQYF. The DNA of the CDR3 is TGCAGTGCTAGTCCCATAGCGGGAGACCAAGAGACCCAGTACTTC.

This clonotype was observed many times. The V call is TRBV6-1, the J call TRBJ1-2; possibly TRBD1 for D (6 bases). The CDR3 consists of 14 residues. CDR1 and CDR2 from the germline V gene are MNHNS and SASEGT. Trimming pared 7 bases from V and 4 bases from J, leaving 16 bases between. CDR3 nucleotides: TGTGCCAGCACCACCGGGGGGGCAGGCTATGGCTACACCTTC. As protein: CASTTGGAGYGYTF.

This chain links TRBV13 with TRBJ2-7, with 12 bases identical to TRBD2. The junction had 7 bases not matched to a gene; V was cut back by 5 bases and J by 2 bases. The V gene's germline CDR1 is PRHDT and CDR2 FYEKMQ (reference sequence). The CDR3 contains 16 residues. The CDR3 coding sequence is TGTGCCAGCAGCCCGCCGGGGACTAGCGGGCCCTACGAGCAGTACTTC. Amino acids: CASSPPGTSGPYEQYF.

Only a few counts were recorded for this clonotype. The CDR3 loop reads CASSTNNPGYSNQPQHF. The CDR3 DNA follows: TGTGCCAGTAGTACGAACAACCCAGGGTATAGCAATCAGCCCCAGCATTTT. The rearrangement uses TRBV19 and TRBJ1-5, with a possible D match to TRBD1 (5 bases). CDR1 is LNHDA and CDR2 is SQIVND in the germline V gene (reference sequence). This CDR3 is built from 17 residues. V was cut by 4 bases and J by 0 bases, with 16 bases left in between.

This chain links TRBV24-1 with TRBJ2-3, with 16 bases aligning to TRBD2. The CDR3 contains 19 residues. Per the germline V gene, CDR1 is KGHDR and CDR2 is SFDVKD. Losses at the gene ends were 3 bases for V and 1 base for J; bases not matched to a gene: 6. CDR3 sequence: CATSDPTGTSGRGTDTQYF. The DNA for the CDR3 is TGTGCCACCAGTGATCCAACTGGGACTAGCGGGAGGGGCACAGATACGCAGTATTTT.

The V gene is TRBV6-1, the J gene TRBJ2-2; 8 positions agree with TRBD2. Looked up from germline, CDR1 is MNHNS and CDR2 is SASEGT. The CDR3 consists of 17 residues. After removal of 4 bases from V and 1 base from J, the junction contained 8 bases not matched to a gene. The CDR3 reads CASSGAGGYENTGELFF. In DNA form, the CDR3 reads TGTGCCAGCAGTGGGGCGGGAGGATACGAGAACACCGGGGAGCTGTTTTTT.

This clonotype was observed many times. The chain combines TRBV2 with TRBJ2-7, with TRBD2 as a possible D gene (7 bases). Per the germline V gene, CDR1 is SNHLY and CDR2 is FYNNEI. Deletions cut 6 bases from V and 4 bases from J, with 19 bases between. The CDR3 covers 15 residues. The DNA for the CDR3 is TGTGCCAGCAGGGGGAGGGGGACGCAAACTTACGAGCAGTACTTC. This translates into CASRGRGTQTYEQYF.

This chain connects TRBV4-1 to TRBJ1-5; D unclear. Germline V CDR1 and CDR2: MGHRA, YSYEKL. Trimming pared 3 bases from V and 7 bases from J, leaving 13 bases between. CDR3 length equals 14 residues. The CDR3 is CASSQTPYGQPQHF. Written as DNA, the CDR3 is TGCGCCAGCAGCCAGACCCCGTACGGGCAGCCCCAGCATTTT.

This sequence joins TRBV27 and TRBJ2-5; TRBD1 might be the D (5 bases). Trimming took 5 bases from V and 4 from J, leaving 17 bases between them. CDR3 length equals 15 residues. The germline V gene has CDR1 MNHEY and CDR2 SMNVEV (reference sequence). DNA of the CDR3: TGTGCCAGCAGTCCTCGCCGAGCCCAGGGAGAGACCCAGTACTTC. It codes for CASSPRRAQGETQYF.

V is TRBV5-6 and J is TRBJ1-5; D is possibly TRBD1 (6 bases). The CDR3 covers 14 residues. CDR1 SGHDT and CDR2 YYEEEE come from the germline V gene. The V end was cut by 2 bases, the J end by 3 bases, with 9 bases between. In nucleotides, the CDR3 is TGTGCCAGCAGCTTAGGACAGTTCAATCAGCCCCAGCATTTT. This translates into CASSLGQFNQPQHF.

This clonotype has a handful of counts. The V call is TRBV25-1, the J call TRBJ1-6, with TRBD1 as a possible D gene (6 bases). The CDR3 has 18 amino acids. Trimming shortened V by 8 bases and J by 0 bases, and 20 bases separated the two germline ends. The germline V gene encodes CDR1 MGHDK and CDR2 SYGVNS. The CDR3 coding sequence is TGTGCCAGCCAACCCTTTGGGCAGGGGACCTCCTATAATTCACCCCTCCACTTT. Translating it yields CASQPFGQGTSYNSPLHF.

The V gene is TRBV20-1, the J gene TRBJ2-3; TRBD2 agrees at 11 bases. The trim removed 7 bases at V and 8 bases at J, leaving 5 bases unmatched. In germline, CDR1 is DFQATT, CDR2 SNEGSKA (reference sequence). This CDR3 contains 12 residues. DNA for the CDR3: TGCAGTGGGACTAGCGGGTGGGCTACGCAGTATTTT. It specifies CSGTSGWATQYF.

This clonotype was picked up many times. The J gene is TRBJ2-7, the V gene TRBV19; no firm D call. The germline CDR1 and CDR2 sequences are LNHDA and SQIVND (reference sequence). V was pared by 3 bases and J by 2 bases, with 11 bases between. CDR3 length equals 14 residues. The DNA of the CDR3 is TGTGCCAGTAGTATCGCTGGCCGGACCTACGAGCAGTACTTC. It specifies CASSIAGRTYEQYF.